This T cell receptor (beta chain) came from a study of cytomegalovirus exposure and HLA in healthy donors. Study results and caveats: In a later analysis, TCR beta V- and J-gene trimming was associated with a missense DCLRE1C variant.

Germline V lookup: CDR1 SGDLS, CDR2 YYNGEE. After removal of 0 bases from V and 2 bases from J, the junction contained 6 bases not matched to a gene. This CDR3 region has 17 residues. The primer mix had 60 Vbeta and 13 Jbeta primers. Produced via immunoSEQ multiplex PCR; TCRdb's table is partial and in-frame only. The sample carries roughly 110,000 clones, about four fifths recorded once. On this clone itself: The antigen is undetermined.

What was sequenced was PBMCs. The chain has TRBV9 and TRBJ2-5, with 11 bases aligning to TRBD2. The receptor was derived from a woman between 45 and 60 years old in good health and CMV-seropositive. The DNA of the CDR3 is TGTGCCAGCAGCGTAGCGATCACTAGCGGGGGTCAAGAGACCCAGTACTTC. It codes for CASSVAITSGGQETQYF.